Only a few counts were recorded for the clone carrying this T cell receptor (beta chain). The source of the sample is a study of blood T cell repertoires in COVID-19. Study summary: Whether acute or convalescent, the COVID-19 samples came from the United States, Italy and Spain. PBMCs, B-cell-depleted T cells, or T cells provided the cDNA or gDNA that made up the material.

Looked up from germline, CDR1 is GTSNPN and CDR2 is SVGIG (reference sequence). The V end lost 0 bases, the J end lost 5 bases, and 20 bases lay between the germline ends. The CDR3 has 17 residues. Authors' analysis steps: Reference gene primer amplification gave estimated nucleated cell counts. Profiled with immunoSEQ multiplex PCR; TCRdb holds only in-frame clones, not every one. That table is the source of V, J and clone size, and D and trimming were worked out from the DNA. The sample has 230,000 or so clones, less than 90% seen once; the top ten hold just under 20%. The gene calls are TRBV30 and TRBJ2-1, with D tentatively TRBD2 (6 bases). Sequencing was performed on peripheral blood. The sequence came from a man aged 30-40 years with active or convalescent COVID-19. CDR3 DNA sequence: TGTGCCTGGAGTGTACGAACGACTAGTCTACCTAACAATGAGCAGTTCTTC. Its protein is CAWSVRTTSLPNNEQFF.